The 26 T cell receptor beta chains in this list originate from one sample, sequenced in a study of blood T cell repertoires in COVID-19. The repertoire was sequenced with immunoSEQ multiplex PCR; TCRdb's copy has only in-frame clones and lacks some. The sample comprises about 140,000 clones, almost 85% of which are singletons, and approximately 3% rests with the top ten. Sequenced material: PBMCs or T cells enriched from blood (not recorded which). The receptors come from a woman aged 50 to 60 with acute COVID-19.

The chain links TRBV27 to TRBJ2-3, with a weak D call TRBD1 (6 bases). V lost 3 bases and J lost 0, with 13 bases in between. The CDR3 is 16 residues long. CDR1 and CDR2 from the germline V gene are MNHEY and SMNVEV (reference sequence). CDR3: CASSFQGRGSTDTQYF. The CDR3 nucleotides are TGTGCCAGCAGTTTTCAGGGCAGGGGAAGCACAGATACGCAGTATTTT.

This clone was seen only a few times. The genes are TRBV28 and TRBJ2-5, with D possibly TRBD1 on 6 matching bases. With 7 bases removed from V and 5 bases from J, the gap between germline ends came to 14 bases. The germline V gene encodes CDR1 MDHEN and CDR2 SYDVKM. There are 13 residues in the CDR3. CDR3: CASNPGVGETQYF. CDR3 bases: TGTGCCAGCAACCCAGGGGTTGGGGAGACCCAGTACTTC.

The chain combines TRBV9 with TRBJ2-1; D gene unclear. Trimming removed 0 bases from V and 13 bases from J, with 11 bases in between. This CDR3 region has 12 residues. The germline CDR1 and CDR2 sequences are SGDLS and YYNGEE. CDR3 sequence (DNA): TGTGCCAGCAGCGTAGTATCGGGTCACCAGTTCTTC. As protein: CASSVVSGHQFF.

This chain connects TRBV19 to TRBJ1-1; a possible D gene is TRBD1 (5 bases). The CDR3 runs to 13 residues. Germline CDR1 reads LNHDA; CDR2 reads SQIVND (reference sequence). Trimming pared 10 bases from V and 3 bases from J, leaving 15 bases between. The DNA of the CDR3 is TGTGCCACTAAGGACATAACCGACACTGAAGCTTTCTTT. As protein: CATKDITDTEAFF.

The V and J genes are TRBV18 and TRBJ2-2; TRBD2 aligns across 12 bases. CDR1 and CDR2 (germline): KGHSH, LQKENI. The trim removed 5 bases at V and 3 bases at J, leaving 1 base unmatched. The CDR3 sequence is 15 residues long. Here the CDR3 reads CASSGLAGYTGELFF. For the CDR3, the DNA is TGTGCCAGCTCAGGACTAGCGGGGTACACCGGGGAGCTGTTTTTT.

The gene calls are TRBV2 and TRBJ2-7, with 10 nucleotides matching TRBD2. The V and J ends lost 4 bases and 7 bases, in that order; junction bases with no gene match: 7. Germline V lookup: CDR1 SNHLY, CDR2 FYNNEI. The CDR3 runs to 14 residues. The CDR3 sequence: CASSVSGRVGEQYF. CDR3 in DNA: TGTGCCAGCAGTGTGAGCGGGAGGGTGGGGGAGCAGTACTTC. Full variable domain (missing parts from reference TRBV2 and TRBJ2-7): EPEVTQTPSHQVTQMGQEVILRCVPISNHLYFYWYRQILGQKVEFLVSFYNNEISEKSEIFDDQFSVERPDGSNFTLKIRSTKLEDSAMYFCASSVSGRVGEQYFGPGTRLTVT.

The rearrangement uses TRBV2 and TRBJ1-1, with TRBD1 matching 7 bases. Germline V lookup: CDR1 SNHLY, CDR2 FYNNEI. V trimming: 3 bases; J trimming: 0 bases; junction bases outside the gene matches: 4. CDR3 length: 15 amino acids. CDR3 sequence: CASSDQGGLNTEAFF. CDR3 nucleotide sequence: TGTGCCAGCAGTGACCAAGGGGGCTTGAACACTGAAGCTTTCTTT.

V usage is TRBV3-1 (or the pseudogene TRBV3-2) and J usage is TRBJ1-6; possible D gene TRBD1, 5 bases. Trimming left V 7 bases short and J 5 bases short, with 15 bases between. The CDR3 totals 15 residues. Germline values: CDR1 LGHDT, CDR2 YNNKEL (reference sequence). CDR3 coding DNA: TGTGCCAGCACCCTAGGGGATTCCCATAATTCACCCCTCCACTTT. Encoded protein: CASTLGDSHNSPLHF.

This clone was seen once. The chain carries TRBV24-1 and TRBJ2-1; TRBD2 agrees at 13 bases. There are 16 residues in the CDR3. With V trimmed by 3 bases and J by 12 bases, 10 bases remained unmatched. Germline CDR1 reads KGHDR; CDR2 reads SFDVKD. The CDR3 nucleotides are TGTGCCACCAGTGATGGACCCCGGACTAGCGGGAGTATGCAGTTCTTC. This gives the protein CATSDGPRTSGSMQFF.

The chain links TRBV27 to TRBJ2-1, with 9 bases identical to TRBD2. This CDR3 is built from 13 residues. Germline CDR1 is MNHEY and CDR2 is SMNVEV (reference sequence). J was trimmed by 5 bases and V by 8 bases; bases with no gene match: 4. The CDR3 DNA is TGTGCCAGCTGGACTAGCGCGAACAATGAGCAGTTCTTC. It yields the protein CASWTSANNEQFF.

The chain links TRBV21-1 to TRBJ2-1; the D call TRBD2 from the table was never checked on the DNA. TRBV21-1 is an annotated pseudogene. This CDR3 is 16 amino acids long. The chain's CDR3 is CAIPTSGRGRGDEQFF. CDR3 nucleotide sequence: TGTGCCATTCCGACTAGCGGGAGGGGTCGGGGAGATGAGCAGTTCTTC.

This clone was counted only a few times. The rearrangement uses TRBV6-1 and TRBJ1-2; D remains ambiguous. CDR3 length: 17 residues. Germline CDR1 MNHNS, CDR2 SASEGT. The V end lost 2 bases, the J end lost 0 bases, and 16 bases lay between the germline ends. CDR3 loop: CASSERPGEIANYGYTF. CDR3 nucleotides: TGTGCCAGCAGTGAAAGGCCAGGCGAAATAGCTAACTATGGCTACACCTTC.

The chain uses TRBV6-1 and TRBJ1-5, with 9 bases identical to TRBD1. The CDR3 is made up of 13 amino acids. Germline CDR1 MNHNS, CDR2 SASEGT. The V gene end was trimmed by 4 bases and the J gene end by 5 bases; junction bases not matched to a gene: 0. The CDR3 protein is CASSGTGDQPQHF. CDR3 bases: TGTGCCAGCAGTGGGACAGGGGATCAGCCCCAGCATTTT.

The rearrangement joins TRBV5-1 to TRBJ2-6, with TRBD1 matching over 9 bases. Germline CDR1 is SGHRS and CDR2 is YFSETQ. The CDR3 contains 18 residues. V shed 4 bases, J shed 0 bases, and the junction held 8 bases outside the gene matches. The CDR3 nucleotides read TGCGCCAGCAGCCCGGGACAGGGCGCTCCCTCTGGGGCCAACGTCCTGACTTTC. It yields the protein CASSPGQGAPSGANVLTF.

The genes are TRBV19 and TRBJ1-2; 8 bases map to TRBD1. The CDR3 covers 14 residues. Germline V gives CDR1 LNHDA, CDR2 SQIVND (reference sequence). V was clipped by 3 bases and J by 3 bases; unmatched bases: 3. This chain's CDR3 is CASSIGQGYYGYTF. The CDR3 coding sequence is TGTGCCAGTAGTATCGGACAGGGATACTATGGCTACACCTTC.

This sequence joins TRBV4-2 and TRBJ2-2; D not resolved. The germline V and J ends were trimmed by 0 bases and 1 base, with 9 bases remaining between them. Germline V gives CDR1 LGHNA, CDR2 YNFKEQ. This CDR3 contains 16 residues. The CDR3 sequence is CASSQDRPGNTGELFF. CDR3 coding DNA: TGTGCCAGCAGCCAAGATCGACCGGGGAACACCGGGGAGCTGTTTTTT.

This clone was picked up one time. The V gene is TRBV30, the J gene TRBJ1-5; no firm D call. The ends were cut back, 5 bases at V and 7 bases at J, with 15 bases in the middle. The CDR3 spans 13 residues. CDR1 is GTSNPN and CDR2 is SVGIG in the germline V gene (reference sequence). The CDR3 reads CAWAHSEGQPQHF. CDR3 sequence (DNA): TGTGCCTGGGCCCACAGTGAAGGCCAGCCCCAGCATTTT.

In DNA form, the CDR3 reads TGTGCCAGCAGGTTGACAGGGCGAAACTATGGCTACACCTTC. Residues: CASRLTGRNYGYTF. This rearrangement joins TRBV28 to TRBJ1-2; 7 bases map to TRBD1. CDR3 length: 14 amino acids. Per germline, CDR1 MDHEN and CDR2 SYDVKM. Trimming at V came to 6 bases and at J to 2 bases, leaving 6 bases not matched to a gene.

This CDR3 reads CAWRGGNNEQFF. The CDR3 region has the DNA TGTGCCTGGAGAGGCGGGAACAATGAGCAGTTCTTC. The chain links TRBV30 to TRBJ2-1; D perhaps matches TRBD2 (6 bases). This CDR3 region has 12 residues. The germline CDR1 and CDR2 sequences are GTSNPN and SVGIG (reference sequence). Deletions cut 3 bases from V and 5 bases from J, with 8 bases between.

The V call is TRBV5-6, the J call TRBJ2-1, with 11 nucleotides matching TRBD2. V lost 3 bases to trimming and J lost 4 bases; unmatched junction nucleotides: 3. The CDR3 sequence is 15 residues long. Germline V gene sequence: CDR1 SGHDT, CDR2 YYEEEE. CDR3: CASSYTSGRYNEQFF. DNA for the CDR3: TGTGCCAGCAGCTATACTAGCGGGAGATACAATGAGCAGTTCTTC.

Only one count was recorded for this clone. The chain has TRBV10-3 and TRBJ2-1; no clear D. Germline V lookup: CDR1 ENHRY, CDR2 SYGVKD. Trimming removed 0 bases from V and 7 bases from J, with 4 bases in between. The length of the CDR3 is 12 residues. The CDR3 coding sequence is TGTGCCATCAGTGAGTCCGGTAATGAGCAGTTCTTC. Amino acids: CAISESGNEQFF.

The V gene is TRBV29-1, the J gene TRBJ1-1, with a tentative D call TRBD1 (5 bases). The germline gives CDR1 SQVTM, CDR2 ANQGSEA. This CDR3 contains 11 residues. Deletions cut 3 bases from V and 4 bases from J, with 6 bases between. Written as DNA, the CDR3 is TGCAGCGTTGACAGGGTCACTGAAGCTTTCTTT. This codes for CSVDRVTEAFF. The variable domain in full, with the rest retrieved from reference TRBV29-1 and TRBJ1-1, is SAVISQKPSRDICQRGTSLTIQCQVDSQVTMMFWYRQQPGQSLTLIATANQGSEATYESGFVIDKFPISRPNLTFSTLTVSNMSPEDSSIYLCSVDRVTEAFFGQGTRLTVV.

The rearrangement joins TRBV30 to TRBJ2-2, with D perhaps matching TRBD1 (6 bases). V was clipped by 0 bases and J by 8 bases, with 19 bases between them. Germline CDR1 and CDR2: GTSNPN and SVGIG (reference sequence). The CDR3 runs to 16 residues. Written as DNA, the CDR3 is TGTGCCTGGAGTGTCTGGGCGACAGGACTCGGAGGGGAGCTGTTTTTT. Protein product: CAWSVWATGLGGELFF.

At least ten counts were recorded for this clone. The genes are TRBV5-1 and TRBJ2-1; D unresolved. Deletions cut 2 bases from V and 0 bases from J, with 15 bases between. Germline loops: CDR1 SGHRS, CDR2 YFSETQ. The CDR3 consists of 17 residues. The CDR3 region has the DNA TGCGCCAGCAGCTTTCCAGACTCGCCAAGCTCCTACAATGAGCAGTTCTTC. Its translation: CASSFPDSPSSYNEQFF.

V usage is TRBV6-2 or TRBV6-3 and J usage is TRBJ2-7, with 9 bases matching TRBD1. V trimming: 5 bases; J trimming: 4 bases; junction bases outside the gene matches: 6. This CDR3 has 14 residues. Germline V gene sequence: CDR1 MNHEY, CDR2 SVGEGT. CDR3 loop: CASSRTGEEYEQYF. The CDR3 DNA reads as TGTGCCAGCAGTCGGACAGGGGAGGAGTACGAGCAGTACTTC.

This clone has only a few counts. J is TRBJ1-1 and V is TRBV7-2, with TRBD1 identical over 10 bases. Germline V lookup: CDR1 SGHTA, CDR2 FQGNSA. Unmatched junction bases numbered 7, after V lost 8 bases and J lost 1 base. The CDR3 sequence is 15 residues long. CDR3 residues: CASRDRGRANTEAFF. DNA of the CDR3: TGTGCCAGCCGGGACAGGGGACGTGCGAACACTGAAGCTTTCTTT. Drawing the rest from reference TRBV7-2 and TRBJ1-1, the complete variable domain is GAGVSQSPSNKVTEKGKDVELRCDPISGHTALYWYRQSLGQGLEFLIYFQGNSAPDKSGLPSDRFSAERTGGSVSTLTIQRTQQEDSAVYLCASRDRGRANTEAFFGQGTRLTVV.